This T cell receptor (beta chain) was identified during a study of blood T cell repertoires in COVID-19. Study background: The United States, Italy and Spain supplied acute and convalescent COVID-19 samples. PBMCs, B-cell-depleted T cells, or T cells were the source of the cDNA or gDNA that made up the material.

Patients at the Seattle site were enrolled during active infection and followed longitudinally. Original data processing: Amplification of reference gene primers provided the estimated nucleated cell counts. The data were produced by immunoSEQ multiplex PCR, yet TCRdb's version contains in-frame clones alone and is incomplete. Clone size and V and J calls were adopted from that table, with D and trimming inferred from the DNA. The profile shows a few hundred thousand clones, roughly 88% of them singletons. V lost 4 bases to trimming and J lost 5 bases; unmatched junction nucleotides: 12. The germline V gene encodes CDR1 MDHEN and CDR2 SYDVKM. The CDR3 totals 16 residues.

This chain uses TRBV28 with TRBJ1-2, with 8 bases aligning to TRBD1. This TCR derives from a human donor with COVID-19, enrolled during active disease. The donor label of this sample is uncertain. Sequenced input: peripheral blood. CDR3 in DNA: TGTGCCAGCAGTTCAAACGCCGGGACAGGTAGATATGGCTACACCTTC. It specifies CASSSNAGTGRYGYTF.